This TCR beta chain was sequenced during a study of T cells in women clearing cervical HPV infection. The V and J ends lost 6 bases and 3 bases respectively, with 9 bases between them. The CDR3 consists of 12 residues. The germline V gene has CDR1 SNHLY and CDR2 FYNNEI. Of note for this clone: The read finishes 3 residues shy of the CDR3 end, and the germline J gene is used to complete it.

Genomic DNA, averaging approximately 1,300 ng per sample, yielded TCR beta CDR3 via immunoSEQ. Profiled with immunoSEQ multiplex PCR; TCRdb holds only in-frame clones, not every one. The sample table includes fewer than 10,000 clones. V is TRBV2 and J is TRBJ2-7; D may correspond to TRBD1 or TRBD2 (5 bases each). This clonotype was obtained from a woman aged 18 to 75 with a cervical HPV16 infection that either progressed to CIN3+ or cleared (not recorded which). The source material was blood buffy coat. The CDR3 bases that were read are TGTGCCAGCAGGGAGGACAACTACGAG. It specifies CASREDNYE. In full, the CDR3 reads CASREDNYEQYF.